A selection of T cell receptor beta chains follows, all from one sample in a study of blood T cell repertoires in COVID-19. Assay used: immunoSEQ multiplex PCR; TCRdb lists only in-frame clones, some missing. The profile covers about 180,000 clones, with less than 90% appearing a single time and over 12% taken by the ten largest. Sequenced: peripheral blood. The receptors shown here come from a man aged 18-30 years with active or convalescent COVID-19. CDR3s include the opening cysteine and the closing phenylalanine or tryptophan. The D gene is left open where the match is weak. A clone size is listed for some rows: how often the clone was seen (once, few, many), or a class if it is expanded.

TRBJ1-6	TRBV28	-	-	TGTGCCAGCAGTTTAAGGGGCACGAATTCACCCCTCCACTTT	CASSLRGTNSPLHF
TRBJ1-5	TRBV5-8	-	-	TGTGCCAGCAGCTACCTAACTACTCAGCCCCAGCATTTT	CASSYLTTQPQHF
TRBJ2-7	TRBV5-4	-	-	TGTGCCAGCAGCTCGTACTACAGGGCCGAGCAGTACTTC	CASSSYYRAEQYF
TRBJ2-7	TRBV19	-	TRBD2	TGTGCCAGTAGTAATCCTAGCGGAGGGATTTACGAGCAGTACTTC	CASSNPSGGIYEQYF
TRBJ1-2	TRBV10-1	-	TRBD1	TGCGCCACCGACGACGACAGGGATAACTATGGCTACACCTTC	CATDDDRDNYGYTF
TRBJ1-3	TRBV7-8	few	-	TGTGCCAGCAGCTTAGGGCTCTCGTGGGACAATTCTGGAAACACCATATATTTT	CASSLGLSWDNSGNTIYF
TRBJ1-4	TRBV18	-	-	TGTGCCAGCTCACGTCGACAGGATAATGAAAAACTGTTTTTT	CASSRRQDNEKLFF
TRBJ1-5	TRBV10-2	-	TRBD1	TGCGCCAGCAGTGCCAACAGGGGACCCCCCAGCAATCAGCCCCAGCATTTT	CASSANRGPPSNQPQHF
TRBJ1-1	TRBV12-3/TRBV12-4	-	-	TGTGCCAGCAGTCTACATACTAGGGGGGCTTTCTTT	CASSLHTRGAFF
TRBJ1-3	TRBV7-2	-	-	TGTGCCAGCAGCTTCTATGGAAACACCATATATTTT	CASSFYGNTIYF
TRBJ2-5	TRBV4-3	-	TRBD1	TGCGCCAGCAGCCAAGAGCTCGCAGGGGGCATCGAGACCCAGTACTTC	CASSQELAGGIETQYF
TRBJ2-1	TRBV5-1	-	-	TGCGCCAGCAGCTTGGCCACAGGCCCGAGCTCCTACAATGAGCAGTTCTTC	CASSLATGPSSYNEQFF
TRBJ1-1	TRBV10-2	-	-	TGCGCCAGCACGGAGGGGAACACTGAAGCTTTCTTT	CASTEGNTEAFF
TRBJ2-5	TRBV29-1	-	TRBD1	TGCAGCGTTGATCGCGGGACAGGAGAAGAGACCCAGTACTTC	CSVDRGTGEETQYF
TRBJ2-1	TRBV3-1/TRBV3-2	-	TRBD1	TGTGCCAGCAGCCAAGATTTCGGACAGGGACTGGATGAGCAGTTCTTC	CASSQDFGQGLDEQFF
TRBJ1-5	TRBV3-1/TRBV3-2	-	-	TGTGCCAGCAGCCAAGGGGGGGGGTATCAGCCCCAGCATTTT	CASSQGGGYQPQHF
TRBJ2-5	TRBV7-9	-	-	TGTGCCAGCAGCTTAGAGGAGGGAGCGGATGAGACCCAGTACTTC	CASSLEEGADETQYF
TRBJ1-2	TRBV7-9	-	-	TGTGCCAGCAGCTTAGTCGATCGGGGAGGCTACACCTTC	CASSLVDRGGYTF
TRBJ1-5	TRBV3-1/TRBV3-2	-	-	TGTGCCAGCAGCCAAGGAGGGCCGGGGTGGCCCCAGCATTTT	CASSQGGPGWPQHF
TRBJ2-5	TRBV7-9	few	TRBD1	TGTGCCAGCAGCTCGCTGACAGGGAAAGGTAAAGAGACCCAGTACTTC	CASSSLTGKGKETQYF
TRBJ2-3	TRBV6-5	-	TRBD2	TGTGCCAGCACCGAGGGGACTAGCAGGCGAACGCAGTATTTT	CASTEGTSRRTQYF
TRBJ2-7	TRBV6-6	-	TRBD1	TGTGCCACTTCCGGGACAGGGGGCGCCGGGCAGTACTTC	CATSGTGGAGQYF
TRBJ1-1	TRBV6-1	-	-	TGTGCCAGCAGTGAAAAAGTTACAGGGTCGGCTTTCTTT	CASSEKVTGSAFF
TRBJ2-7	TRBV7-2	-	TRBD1	TGTGCCAGCAGCTTAATACAGGGGGCCGAGCAGTACTTC	CASSLIQGAEQYF
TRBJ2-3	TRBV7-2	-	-	TGTGCCAGCAGCCCCGACTACACGAACACAGATACGCAGTATTTT	CASSPDYTNTDTQYF
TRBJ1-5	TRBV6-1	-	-	TGTGCCAGCAGTGAAGAGGGGACACTGAATCAGCCCCAGCATTTT	CASSEEGTLNQPQHF
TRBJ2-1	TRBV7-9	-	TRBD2	TGTGCCAGCAGCTTTCCTCCCGGGGGGGTGAGTACCTCCTACAATGAGCAGTTCTTC	CASSFPPGGVSTSYNEQFF
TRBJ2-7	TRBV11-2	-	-	TGTGCCAGCAGCTTAGATCCCACAGGGAACGAGCAGTACTTC	CASSLDPTGNEQYF
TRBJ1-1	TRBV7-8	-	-	TGTGCCAGCAGCTCCATGGGGGGGCTGAACACTGAAGCTTTCTTT	CASSSMGGLNTEAFF
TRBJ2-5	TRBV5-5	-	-	TGTGCCAGCAGCTTGCTACAGGGCCAAGAGACCCAGTACTTC	CASSLLQGQETQYF
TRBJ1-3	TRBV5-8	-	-	TGTGCCAGCATCCAAACACTACGGGAGACTGGAAACACCATATATTTT	CASIQTLRETGNTIYF
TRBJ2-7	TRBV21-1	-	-	TGTGCCAGCAAAGCTGTCGAGCAGTACTTC	CASKAVEQYF
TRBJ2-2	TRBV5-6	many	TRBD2	TGTGCCAGCAGCGCCGGGAGGTGGGTCGGGGAGCTGTTTTTT	CASSAGRWVGELFF
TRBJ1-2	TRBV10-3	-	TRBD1	TGTGCCATCAGGGGACAGGACAACTATGGCTACACCTTC	CAIRGQDNYGYTF
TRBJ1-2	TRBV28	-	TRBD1	TGTGCCACCGGAAACAGGGGAATTTATGGCTACACCTTC	CATGNRGIYGYTF
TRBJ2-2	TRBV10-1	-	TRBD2	TGCGCCAGCAATCTTCTAGCGGGAGTTCGCAATCACACCGGGGAGCTGTTTTTT	CASNLLAGVRNHTGELFF
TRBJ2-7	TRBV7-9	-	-	TGTGCCAGCAGCTCGCCGGTATACGAGCAGTACTTC	CASSSPVYEQYF
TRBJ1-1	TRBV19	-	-	TGTGCCAGTAGCTCTCCAGGCGGGGCTGAAGCTTTCTTT	CASSSPGGAEAFF
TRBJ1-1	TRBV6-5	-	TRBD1	TGTGCCAGCAGATCTGACAGGGTGAACACTGAAGCTTTCTTT	CASRSDRVNTEAFF
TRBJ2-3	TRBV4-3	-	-	TGCGCCAGCAGCCAAGAAGGATTAGCGGCCTTCACAGATACGCAGTATTTT	CASSQEGLAAFTDTQYF
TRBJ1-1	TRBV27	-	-	TGTGCCAGCAGTAAGGGGGCTGAAGCTTTCTTT	CASSKGAEAFF
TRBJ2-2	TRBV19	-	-	TGTGCCAGTAGTATCCCGGGACTTGTCACCGGGGAGCTGTTTTTT	CASSIPGLVTGELFF
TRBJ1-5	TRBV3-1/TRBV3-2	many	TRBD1	TGTGCCAGCAGCCAAGATGCGGGACAGGGACGTCAGCCCCAGCATTTT	CASSQDAGQGRQPQHF
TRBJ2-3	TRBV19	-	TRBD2	TGTGCCACTAGGACTAGCGGGAGAGGGCCAGATACGCAGTATTTT	CATRTSGRGPDTQYF